The text below deals with one T cell receptor (beta chain). Its specificity is unknown. Trimming shortened V by 1 base and J by 4 bases, and 17 bases separated the two germline ends. The germline gives CDR1 SGHVS, CDR2 FNYEAQ. This CDR3 has 16 amino acids. The sample originates from a study of T cells in localized non-small cell lung cancer. Overall study results and limits: Median approximately 61 top-100 tumor clones were shared with paired adjacent lung. There was an association of higher blood T cell density with longer overall survival.

Method: immunoSEQ multiplex PCR; TCRdb's copy keeps in-frame clones and lacks some. Counted here are about 59,000 clones, roughly 89% occurring once; the ten biggest clones make up about 20%. The V gene is TRBV7-6, the J gene TRBJ2-7; D is ambiguous. Sequencing was performed on peripheral blood, taken before any cancer treatment. The receptor was derived from a man between 40 and 75 years old with stage I squamous cell lung carcinoma. The CDR3 reads CASSLGSTSSFYEQYF. The CDR3 DNA reads TGTGCCAGCAGCTTAGGGTCGACTTCCTCCTTTTACGAGCAGTACTTC.